This TCR beta chain was sequenced in a study of T cell repertoires in cytomegalovirus infection. MiXCR was run by TCRdb on the reads, yielding one entry per CDR3 protein. The data show about 160,000 distinct CDR3 sequences, less than 25% seen once. On this clonotype: What it binds is not known.

V dropped 0 bases and J dropped 4 bases, with 5 bases sitting between them. The CDR3 covers 13 residues. Looked up from germline, CDR1 is SGHVS and CDR2 is FQNEAQ. The sample consisted of CD8+ T cells from cultured PBMCs, taken from culture after CMV antigen stimulation. The V gene is TRBV7-8, the J gene TRBJ2-3; possible D gene TRBD2, 5 bases. The TCR was taken from a human donor in good health (CMV status not recorded). Some clones in this sample may be carry-over from other donors' samples. The CDR3: CASSLARADTQYF. The CDR3 coding sequence is TGTGCCAGCAGCTTAGCGCGGGCAGATACGCAGTATTTT.